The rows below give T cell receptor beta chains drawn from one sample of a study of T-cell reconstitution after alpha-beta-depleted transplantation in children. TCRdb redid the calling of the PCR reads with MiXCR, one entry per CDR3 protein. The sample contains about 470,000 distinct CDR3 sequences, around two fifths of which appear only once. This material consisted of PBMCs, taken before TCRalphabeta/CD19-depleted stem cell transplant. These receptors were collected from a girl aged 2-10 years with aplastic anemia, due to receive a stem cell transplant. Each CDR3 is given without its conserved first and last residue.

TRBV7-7,ASSLGGTGGTQY
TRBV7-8,ASSPGGAGEQY
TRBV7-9,ASSQGGQLHYGYT
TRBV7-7,ASSPAPGQGFEKLF
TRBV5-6,ASSLSSLRADTQY
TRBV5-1,ASSPNPGRGLDTQY
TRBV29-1,SATRGFTDTQY
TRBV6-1,ASSRLGAAYSNEQY
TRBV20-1,SARLRRRQETQY
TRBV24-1,ATSKGGSYEQY
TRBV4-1,ASSQGNRGIGELF
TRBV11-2,ASSSRGQREQY
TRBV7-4,ASSLVSGTGGNEQF
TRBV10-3,AISQGAPSGNTIY
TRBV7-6,ASSTSDTIRTDTQY
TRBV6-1,ASRGTGPNTEAF
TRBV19,ASGQGQETQY
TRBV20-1,SARTGTSGRPNEQF
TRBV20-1,SARRATGVYEQY
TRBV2,ATSGPANEQF
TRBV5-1,ASSLAGSRSGNTIY
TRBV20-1,SANRVEGEKLF
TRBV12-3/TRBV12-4,ASSVMTGDEQF
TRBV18,ASSPLTNEQF
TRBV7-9,ASSLALSENTEAF
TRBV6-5,ASSWDPRIGTEQF
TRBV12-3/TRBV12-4,ASSLAAGANGYT
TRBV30,AWSMEGLREQY
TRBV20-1,SARKTSGNPYEQY
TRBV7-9,ASSYTGDREQF
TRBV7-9,ASSHWTGDTGELF
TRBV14,ASSQRLLIKEGGGETQY
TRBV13,ASSPPRENEQF
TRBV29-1,SVRDRGRGTQY